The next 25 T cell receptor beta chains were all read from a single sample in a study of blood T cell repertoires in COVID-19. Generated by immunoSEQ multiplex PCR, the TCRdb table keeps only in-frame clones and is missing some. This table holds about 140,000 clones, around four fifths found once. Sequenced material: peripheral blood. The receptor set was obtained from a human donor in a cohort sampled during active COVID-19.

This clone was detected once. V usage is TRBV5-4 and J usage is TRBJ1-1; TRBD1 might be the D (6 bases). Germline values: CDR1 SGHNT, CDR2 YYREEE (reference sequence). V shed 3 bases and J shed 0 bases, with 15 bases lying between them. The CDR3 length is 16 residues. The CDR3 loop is CASSSYRVGMNTEAFF. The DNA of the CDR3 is TGTGCCAGCAGCTCATACAGGGTCGGGATGAACACTGAAGCTTTCTTT.

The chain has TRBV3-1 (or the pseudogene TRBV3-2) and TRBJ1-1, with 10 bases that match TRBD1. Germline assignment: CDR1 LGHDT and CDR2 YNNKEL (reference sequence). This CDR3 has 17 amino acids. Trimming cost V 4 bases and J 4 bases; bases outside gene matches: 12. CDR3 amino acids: CASSLVSGTGAGTEAFF. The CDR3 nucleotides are TGTGCCAGCAGCCTGGTCTCGGGGACAGGGGCTGGCACTGAAGCTTTCTTT.

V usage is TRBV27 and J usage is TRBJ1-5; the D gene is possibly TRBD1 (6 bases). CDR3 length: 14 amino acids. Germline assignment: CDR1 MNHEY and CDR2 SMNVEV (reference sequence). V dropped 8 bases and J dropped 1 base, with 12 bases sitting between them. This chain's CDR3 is CASRTQGSNQPQHF. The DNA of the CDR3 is TGTGCCAGCCGAACTCAGGGGAGCAATCAGCCCCAGCATTTT.

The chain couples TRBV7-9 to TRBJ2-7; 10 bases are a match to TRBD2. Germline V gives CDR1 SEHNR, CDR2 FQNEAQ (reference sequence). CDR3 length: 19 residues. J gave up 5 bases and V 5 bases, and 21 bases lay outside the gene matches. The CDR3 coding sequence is TGTGCCAGCAGCCGCAGAGGCTACGCCGGGACTAGCGACAGAGACGAGCAGTACTTC. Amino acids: CASSRRGYAGTSDRDEQYF.

In DNA form, the CDR3 reads TGTGCCAGCAGCCAAGCCGGACTAGCGGATTACGAGCAGTACTTC. Translating gives CASSQAGLADYEQYF. The chain combines TRBV3-1 (or the pseudogene TRBV3-2) with TRBJ2-7; 10 bases line up with TRBD2. Germline assignment: CDR1 LGHDT and CDR2 YNNKEL (reference sequence). V trimming: 1 base; J trimming: 4 bases; junction bases outside the gene matches: 4. CDR3 length: 15 residues.

The CDR3 is CASSTFQAGELFF. The CDR3 DNA follows: TGTGCCAGTAGTACGTTTCAGGCCGGGGAGCTGTTTTTT. The chain couples TRBV19 to TRBJ2-2; D gene unclear. With 4 bases removed from V and 6 bases from J, the gap between germline ends came to 9 bases. There are 13 residues in the CDR3. The germline gives CDR1 LNHDA, CDR2 SQIVND (reference sequence).

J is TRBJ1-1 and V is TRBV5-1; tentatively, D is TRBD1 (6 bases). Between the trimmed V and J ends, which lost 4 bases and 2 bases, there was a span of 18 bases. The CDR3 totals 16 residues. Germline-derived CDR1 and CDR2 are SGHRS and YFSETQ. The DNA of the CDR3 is TGCGCCAGCAGCGATGCACAGGGACAAGTAAACACTGAAGCTTTCTTT. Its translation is CASSDAQGQVNTEAFF.

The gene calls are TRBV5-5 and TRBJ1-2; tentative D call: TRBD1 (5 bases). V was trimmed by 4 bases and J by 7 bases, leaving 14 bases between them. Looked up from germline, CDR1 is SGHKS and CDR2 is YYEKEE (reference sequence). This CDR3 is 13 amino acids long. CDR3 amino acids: CASSPGLSGGYTF. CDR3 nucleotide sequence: TGTGCCAGCAGCCCAGGGCTGTCGGGTGGCTACACCTTC. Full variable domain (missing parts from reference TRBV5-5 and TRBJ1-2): DAGVTQSPTHLIKTRGQQVTLRCSPISGHKSVSWYQQVLGQGPQFIFQYYEKEERGRGNFPDRFSARQFPNYSSELNVNALLLGDSALYLCASSPGLSGGYTFGSGTRLTVV.

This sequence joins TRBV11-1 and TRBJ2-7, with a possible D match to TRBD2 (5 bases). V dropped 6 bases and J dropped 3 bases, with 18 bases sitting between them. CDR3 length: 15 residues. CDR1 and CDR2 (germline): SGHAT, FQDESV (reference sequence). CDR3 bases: TGTGCCAGCAGTTTTAGACGGGAACACTTCTACGAGCAGTACTTC. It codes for CASSFRREHFYEQYF.

CDR3 region: CASRATQAQETQYF. The CDR3 DNA reads as TGTGCCAGCAGAGCAACCCAGGCTCAAGAGACCCAGTACTTC. The chain carries TRBV7-9 and TRBJ2-5; unclear D gene. The CDR3 sequence is 14 residues long. Trimming cost V 6 bases and J 2 bases, with 13 bases left between them. The V gene's germline CDR1 is SEHNR and CDR2 FQNEAQ (reference sequence).

The CDR3 here is CASSVGQGAANEQFF. The DNA of the CDR3 is TGTGCCAGCAGCGTTGGACAGGGGGCGGCCAATGAGCAGTTCTTC. This chain joins TRBV6-6 and TRBJ2-1; 11 nucleotides line up with TRBD1. After removal of 6 bases from V and 6 bases from J, the junction contained 7 bases not matched to a gene. This CDR3 spans 15 amino acids. Germline V gene data show CDR1 as MNHNY and CDR2 as SVGAGI (reference sequence).

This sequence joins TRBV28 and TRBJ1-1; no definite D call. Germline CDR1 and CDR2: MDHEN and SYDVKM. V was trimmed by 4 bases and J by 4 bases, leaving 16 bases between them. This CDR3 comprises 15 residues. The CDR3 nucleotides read TGTGCCAGCAGTTCCTCAGAGGCGGGATCCACTGAAGCTTTCTTT. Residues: CASSSSEAGSTEAFF.

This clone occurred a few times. CDR3 DNA: TGTGCCAGCAGTGAAACAGGGGGCTCCTATGGCTACACCTTC. It is translated as CASSETGGSYGYTF. J is TRBJ1-2 and V is TRBV6-1, with 9 bases aligning to TRBD1. The length of the CDR3 is 14 residues. Germline-derived CDR1 and CDR2 are MNHNS and SASEGT. The V gene end was trimmed by 2 bases and the J gene end by 4 bases; junction bases not matched to a gene: 2.

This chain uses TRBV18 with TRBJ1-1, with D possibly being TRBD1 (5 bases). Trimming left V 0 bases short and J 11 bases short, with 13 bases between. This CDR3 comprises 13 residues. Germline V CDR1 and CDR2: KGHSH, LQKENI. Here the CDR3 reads CASSPPGPVVAFF. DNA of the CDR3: TGTGCCAGCTCACCACCGGGGCCGGTGGTTGCTTTCTTT.

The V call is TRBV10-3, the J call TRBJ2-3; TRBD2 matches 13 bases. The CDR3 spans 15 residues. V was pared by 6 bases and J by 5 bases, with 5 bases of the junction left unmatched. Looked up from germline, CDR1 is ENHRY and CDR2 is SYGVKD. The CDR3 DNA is TGTGCCATCAGGGCGGGACTAGCGGGGCTAGATACGCAGTATTTT. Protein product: CAIRAGLAGLDTQYF.

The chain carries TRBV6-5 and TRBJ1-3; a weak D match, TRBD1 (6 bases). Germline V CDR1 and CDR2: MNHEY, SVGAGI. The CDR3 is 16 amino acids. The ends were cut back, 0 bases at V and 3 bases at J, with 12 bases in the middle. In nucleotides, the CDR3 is TGTGCCAGCAGTTACTCAACAGGGCAACTTGGAAACACCATATATTTT. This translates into CASSYSTGQLGNTIYF.

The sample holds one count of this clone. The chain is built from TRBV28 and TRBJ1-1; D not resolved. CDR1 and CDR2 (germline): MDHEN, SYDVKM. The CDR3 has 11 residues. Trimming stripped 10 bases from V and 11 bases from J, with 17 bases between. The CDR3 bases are TGTGCCATCCGGGGAACGGGATTGGCTTTCTTT. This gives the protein CAIRGTGLAFF.

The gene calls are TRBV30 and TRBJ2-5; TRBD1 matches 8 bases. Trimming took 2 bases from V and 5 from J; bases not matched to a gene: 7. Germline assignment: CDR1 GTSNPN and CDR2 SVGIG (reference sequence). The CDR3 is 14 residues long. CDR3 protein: CAWSRQGFKETQYF. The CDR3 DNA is TGTGCCTGGAGTCGACAGGGGTTTAAGGAGACCCAGTACTTC.

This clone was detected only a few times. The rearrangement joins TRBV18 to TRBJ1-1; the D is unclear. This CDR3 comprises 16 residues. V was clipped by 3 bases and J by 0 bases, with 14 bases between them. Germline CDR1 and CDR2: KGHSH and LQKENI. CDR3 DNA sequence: TGTGCCAGCTCACCCCGGTTCAATCGCGTGAACACTGAAGCTTTCTTT. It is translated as CASSPRFNRVNTEAFF.

CDR3 bases: TGTGCCAGCAGTTACGCGGGAGGCTACTACGAGCAGTACTTC. This encodes CASSYAGGYYEQYF. V is TRBV6-5 and J is TRBJ2-7, with 8 bases matching TRBD2. The CDR3 has 14 amino acids. Germline V gives CDR1 MNHEY, CDR2 SVGAGI. The trim removed 2 bases at V and 3 bases at J, leaving 3 bases unmatched.

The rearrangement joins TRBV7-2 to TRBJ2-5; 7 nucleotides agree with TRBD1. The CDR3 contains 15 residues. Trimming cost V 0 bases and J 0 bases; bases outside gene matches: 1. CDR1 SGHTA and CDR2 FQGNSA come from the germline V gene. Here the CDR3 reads CASSLAQGYQETQYF. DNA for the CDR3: TGTGCCAGCAGCTTAGCACAGGGGTACCAAGAGACCCAGTACTTC. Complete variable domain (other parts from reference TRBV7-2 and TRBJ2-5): GAGVSQSPSNKVTEKGKDVELRCDPISGHTALYWYRQSLGQGLEFLIYFQGNSAPDKSGLPSDRFSAERTGGSVSTLTIQRTQQEDSAVYLCASSLAQGYQETQYFGPGTRLLVL.

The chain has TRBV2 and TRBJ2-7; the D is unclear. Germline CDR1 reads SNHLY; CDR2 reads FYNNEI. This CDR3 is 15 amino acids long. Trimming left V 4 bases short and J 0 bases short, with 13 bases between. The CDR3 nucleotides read TGTGCCAGCAGTGTGGAACGACTCTTCTCCTACGAGCAGTACTTC. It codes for CASSVERLFSYEQYF.

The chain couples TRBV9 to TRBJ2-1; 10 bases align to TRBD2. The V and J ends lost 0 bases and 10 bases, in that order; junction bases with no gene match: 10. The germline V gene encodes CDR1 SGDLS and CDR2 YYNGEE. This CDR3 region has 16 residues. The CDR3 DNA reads TGTGCCAGCAGCGTAGGGACTAGCGGAAATCATGCAGAGCAGTTCTTC. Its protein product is CASSVGTSGNHAEQFF.

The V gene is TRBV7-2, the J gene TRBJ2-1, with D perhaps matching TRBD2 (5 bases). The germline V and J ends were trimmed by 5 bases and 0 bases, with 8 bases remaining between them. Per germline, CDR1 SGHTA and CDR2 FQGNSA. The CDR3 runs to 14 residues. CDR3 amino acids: CASSLDSSYNEQFF. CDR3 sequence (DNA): TGTGCCAGCAGCCTGGACTCCTCCTACAATGAGCAGTTCTTC.

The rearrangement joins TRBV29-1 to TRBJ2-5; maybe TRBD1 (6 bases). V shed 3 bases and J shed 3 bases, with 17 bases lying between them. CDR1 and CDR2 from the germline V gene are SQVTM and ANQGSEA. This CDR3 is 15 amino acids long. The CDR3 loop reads CSVERQGIVKETQYF. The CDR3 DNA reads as TGCAGCGTTGAGAGGCAGGGGATAGTTAAAGAGACCCAGTACTTC.